One and the same sample provided the 10 T cell receptor beta chains below, sequenced in a study of glioma-infiltrating T cells after dendritic cell vaccination. The assay was immunoSEQ multiplex PCR, and TCRdb's table has in-frame clones only and misses some. Of 110,000 or so clones in the sample, almost 90% are singletons; the top ten hold approximately 2.7%. The time point: after dendritic cell vaccination, including at tumor progression/relapse. Material: blood, obtained after dendritic cell vaccination. These receptor sequences come from a human donor with glioblastoma.

In this sample, this clone turned up once. The chain combines TRBV19 with TRBJ1-3; 7 bases map to TRBD1. Germline V gene data show CDR1 as LNHDA and CDR2 as SQIVND (reference sequence). With V trimmed by 6 bases and J by 7 bases, 6 bases remained unmatched. The length of the CDR3 is 13 residues. CDR3 coding DNA: TGTGCCAGTAGGCCCACAGGGGCGAACACCATATATTTT. Translation: CASRPTGANTIYF.

The rearrangement uses TRBV5-1 and TRBJ2-5; D may be TRBD1 (5 bases). The CDR3 runs to 15 residues. The V end was cut by 0 bases, the J end by 2 bases, with 11 bases between. Germline assignment: CDR1 SGHRS and CDR2 YFSETQ. The CDR3 loop is CASSLGGPMQETQYF. CDR3 in DNA: TGCGCCAGCAGCTTGGGGGGCCCTATGCAAGAGACCCAGTACTTC.

The rearrangement links TRBV7-9 to TRBJ1-2, with D uncertain. The CDR3 runs 14 residues. Trimming took off 1 base at V and 2 bases at J, with 8 bases between the two ends. CDR1 is SEHNR and CDR2 is FQNEAQ in the germline V gene (reference sequence). The CDR3 region is CASSLVNGNYGYTF. DNA for the CDR3: TGTGCCAGCAGCTTAGTCAACGGGAACTATGGCTACACCTTC. The full variable domain, rest sourced from reference TRBV7-9 and TRBJ1-2, is DTGVSQNPRHKITKRGQNVTFRCDPISEHNRLYWYRQTLGQGPEFLTYFQNEAQLEKSRLLSDRFSAERPKGSFSTLEIQRTEQGDSAMYLCASSLVNGNYGYTFGSGTRLTVV.

The V call is TRBV5-4, the J call TRBJ1-2; D gene unclear. Germline assignment: CDR1 SGHNT and CDR2 YYREEE (reference sequence). Trimming pared 0 bases from V and 4 bases from J, leaving 16 bases between. The CDR3 runs to 16 residues. CDR3 in amino acids: CASSLVRPSEGYGYTF. The CDR3, as DNA: TGTGCCAGCAGCTTGGTTCGGCCTTCGGAGGGCTATGGCTACACCTTC.

The rearrangement links TRBV6-5 to TRBJ1-3; TRBD1 agrees at 7 bases. Germline loops: CDR1 MNHEY, CDR2 SVGAGI. J lost 0 bases, V lost 7 bases, and 6 bases had no gene match. The length of the CDR3 is 15 residues. The CDR3 DNA is TGTGCCAGCAAAACAGGGGCTAGCTCTGGAAACACCATATATTTT. Encoded protein: CASKTGASSGNTIYF.

Here the CDR3 DNA reads TGTGCCAGCTGTCGGGGGGGGGCGCAGTCCTACGAGCAGTACTTC. The encoded protein is CASCRGGAQSYEQYF. V gene TRBV2 combines with J gene TRBJ2-7; 8 bases align to TRBD2. Germline values: CDR1 SNHLY, CDR2 FYNNEI. The CDR3 contains 15 residues. The J segment lost 1 base and the V segment lost 8 bases, leaving 10 bases of the junction unmatched.

This chain uses TRBV5-1 with TRBJ1-3, with 12 bases fitting TRBD1. The CDR3 contains 18 residues. The trim removed 4 bases at V and 8 bases at J, leaving 16 bases unmatched. The V gene's germline CDR1 is SGHRS and CDR2 YFSETQ. The CDR3 coding sequence is TGCGCCAGCAGCCTCGGGACAGGGGGCGCGTCGGGATCGGACACCATATATTTT. This gives the protein CASSLGTGGASGSDTIYF.

The chain employs TRBV6-5 and TRBJ1-2; 8 nucleotides line up with TRBD1. The CDR3 runs 14 residues. V shed 6 bases and J 4 bases; nucleotides not matched to a gene: 7. Germline loops: CDR1 MNHEY, CDR2 SVGAGI. The DNA for the CDR3 is TGTGCCAGCAGAAGGACAGGGTCCCCCTATGGCTACACCTTC. Translation: CASRRTGSPYGYTF.

The chain is built from TRBV7-8 and TRBJ2-1; no clear D. The CDR3 length is 13 residues. Between the trimmed V and J ends, which lost 5 bases and 6 bases, there was a span of 11 bases. Germline V CDR1 and CDR2: SGHVS, FQNEAQ. In nucleotides, the CDR3 is TGTGCCAGCAGCCTAGGTAAAGCCAATGAGCAGTTCTTC. This codes for CASSLGKANEQFF.

In the case of this clone: This sample also contains other DNA sequences that code for the same CDR3. J is TRBJ1-6 and V is TRBV19; possibly TRBD1 for D (6 bases). Germline CDR1 reads LNHDA; CDR2 reads SQIVND (reference sequence). The CDR3 runs 14 residues. With 1 base removed from V and 7 bases from J, the gap between germline ends came to 8 bases. CDR3 residues: CASSIGTANSPLHF. CDR3 bases: TGTGCCAGTAGTATAGGGACAGCGAATTCACCCCTCCACTTT.